This T cell receptor (beta chain) comes out of a study of Tregs in tolerant kidney transplant recipients. Study results and caveats: Donor-specific Treg expansion exceeded global Treg expansion in tolerant patients, suggesting antigen drive. Some patients' samples used different primers over time, so nucleotide sequences weren't comparable. No direct test of biological reproducibility was done here.

Of note for this clone: As yet, its antigen is unknown.

TCRdb's table, derived via immunoSEQ multiplex PCR, lists solely in-frame clones and lacks some. The sample includes 90,000 to 130,000 clones, roughly 90% of them seen just once. CDR3 length: 13 residues. The germline gives CDR1 SGHTA, CDR2 FQGNSA. The V end was cut by 3 bases, the J end by 8 bases, with 13 bases between. Unstimulated regulatory T cells (CD4+CD25+CD127-), CD4+CD25- non-regulatory cells, CD4 and CD8 cells were FACS-sorted from thawed PBMCs. The source is a human donor who received a combined kidney and bone marrow transplant. J is TRBJ1-2 and V is TRBV7-2, with D perhaps matching TRBD1 (5 bases). The specimen was CD4+ T cells from blood, collected before the transplant. The chain's CDR3 is CASSFPGSGGYTF. CDR3 DNA sequence: TGTGCCAGCAGCTTCCCAGGGTCGGGCGGCTACACCTTC.